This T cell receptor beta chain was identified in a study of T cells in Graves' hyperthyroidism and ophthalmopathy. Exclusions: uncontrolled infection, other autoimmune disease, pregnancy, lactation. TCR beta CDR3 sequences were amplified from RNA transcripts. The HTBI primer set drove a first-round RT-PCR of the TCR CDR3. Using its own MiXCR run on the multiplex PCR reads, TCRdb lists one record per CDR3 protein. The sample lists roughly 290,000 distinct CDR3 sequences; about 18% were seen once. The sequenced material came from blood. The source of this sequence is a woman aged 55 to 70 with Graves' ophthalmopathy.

The CDR3 region is CASSQETGEAGELFF. In DNA form, the CDR3 reads TGCGCCAGCAGCCAAGAGACGGGAGAGGCCGGGGAGCTGTTTTTT. The chain uses TRBV4-1 and TRBJ2-2, with TRBD2 as a possible D gene (6 bases). The germline V and J ends were trimmed by 0 bases and 6 bases, with 11 bases remaining between them. This CDR3 contains 15 residues. CDR1 and CDR2 (germline): MGHRA, YSYEKL.